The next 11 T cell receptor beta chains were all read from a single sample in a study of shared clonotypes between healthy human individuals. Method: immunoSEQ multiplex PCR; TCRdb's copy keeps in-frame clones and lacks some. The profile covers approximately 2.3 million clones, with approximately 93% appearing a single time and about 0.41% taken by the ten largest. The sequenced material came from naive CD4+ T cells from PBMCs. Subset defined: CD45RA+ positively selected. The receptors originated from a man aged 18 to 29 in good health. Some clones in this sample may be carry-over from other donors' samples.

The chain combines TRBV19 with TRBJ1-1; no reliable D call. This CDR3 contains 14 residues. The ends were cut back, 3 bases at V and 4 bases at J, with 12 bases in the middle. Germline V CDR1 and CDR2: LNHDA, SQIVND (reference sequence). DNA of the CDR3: TGTGCCAGTAGTATTTGGTCTCCCGTCACTGAAGCTTTCTTT. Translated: CASSIWSPVTEAFF.

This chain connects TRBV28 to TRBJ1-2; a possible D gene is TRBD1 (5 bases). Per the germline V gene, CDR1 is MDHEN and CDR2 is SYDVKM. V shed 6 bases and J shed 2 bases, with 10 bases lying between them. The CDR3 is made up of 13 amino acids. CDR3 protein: CASRIDSNYGYTF. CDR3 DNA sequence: TGTGCCAGCAGGATTGACAGCAACTATGGCTACACCTTC.

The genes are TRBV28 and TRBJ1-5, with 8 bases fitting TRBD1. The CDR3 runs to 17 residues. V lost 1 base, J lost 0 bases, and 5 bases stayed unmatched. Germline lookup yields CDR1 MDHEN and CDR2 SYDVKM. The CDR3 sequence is CASSLLPDRGSNQPQHF. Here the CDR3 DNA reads TGTGCCAGCAGTTTATTGCCAGACAGGGGTAGCAATCAGCCCCAGCATTTT.

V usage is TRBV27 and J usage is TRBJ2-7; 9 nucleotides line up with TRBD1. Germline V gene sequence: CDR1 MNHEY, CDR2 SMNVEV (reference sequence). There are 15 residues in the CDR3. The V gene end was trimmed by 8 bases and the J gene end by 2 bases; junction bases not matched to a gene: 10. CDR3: CASYRGGQGTYEQYF. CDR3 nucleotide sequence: TGTGCCAGCTACAGGGGGGGACAGGGTACCTACGAGCAGTACTTC.

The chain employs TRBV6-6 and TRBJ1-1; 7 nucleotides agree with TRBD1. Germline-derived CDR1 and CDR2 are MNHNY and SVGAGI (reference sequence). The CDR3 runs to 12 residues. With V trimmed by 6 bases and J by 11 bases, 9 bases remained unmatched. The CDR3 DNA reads TGTGCCAGCAGACGCAGGGGGGGGGCGGCTTTCTTT. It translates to CASRRRGGAAFF.

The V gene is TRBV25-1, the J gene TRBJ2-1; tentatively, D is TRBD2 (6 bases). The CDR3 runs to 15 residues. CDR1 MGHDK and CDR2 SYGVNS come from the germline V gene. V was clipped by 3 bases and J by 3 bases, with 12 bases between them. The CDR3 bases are TGTGCCAGCAGTGACCAACTAGCTGACTACAATGAGCAGTTCTTC. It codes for CASSDQLADYNEQFF.

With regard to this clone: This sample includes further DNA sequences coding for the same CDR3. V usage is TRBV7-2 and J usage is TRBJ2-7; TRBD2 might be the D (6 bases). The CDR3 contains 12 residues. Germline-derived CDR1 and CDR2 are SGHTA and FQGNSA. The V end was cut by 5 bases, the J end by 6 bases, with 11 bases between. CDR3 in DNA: TGTGCCAGCAGCCTCCTGGGGGGCGAGCAGTACTTC. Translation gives CASSLLGGEQYF.

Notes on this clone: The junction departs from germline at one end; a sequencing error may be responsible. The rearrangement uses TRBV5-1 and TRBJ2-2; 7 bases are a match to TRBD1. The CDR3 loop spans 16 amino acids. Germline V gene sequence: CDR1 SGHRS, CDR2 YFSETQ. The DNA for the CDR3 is TGCGCCAGTAGCTTGTCAGGGGGTACCAACACCGGGGAGCTGTTTTTT. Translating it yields CASSLSGGTNTGELFF.

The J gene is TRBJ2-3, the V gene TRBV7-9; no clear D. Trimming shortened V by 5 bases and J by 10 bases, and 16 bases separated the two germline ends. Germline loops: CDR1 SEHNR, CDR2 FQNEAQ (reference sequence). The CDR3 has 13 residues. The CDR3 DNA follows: TGTGCCAGCAGCCCAGAGCGTAGGGAAGCGCAGTATTTT. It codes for CASSPERREAQYF.

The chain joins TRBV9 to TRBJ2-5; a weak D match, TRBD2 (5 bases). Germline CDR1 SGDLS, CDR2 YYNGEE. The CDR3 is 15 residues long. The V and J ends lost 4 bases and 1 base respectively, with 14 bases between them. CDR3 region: CASSTRTGIQETQYF. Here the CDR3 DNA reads TGTGCCAGCAGCACTAGGACCGGGATCCAAGAGACCCAGTACTTC. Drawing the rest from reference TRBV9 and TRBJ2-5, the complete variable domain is DSGVTQTPKHLITATGQRVTLRCSPRSGDLSVYWYQQSLDQGLQFLIQYYNGEERAKGNILERFSAQQFPDLHSELNLSSLELGDSALYFCASSTRTGIQETQYFGPGTRLLVL.

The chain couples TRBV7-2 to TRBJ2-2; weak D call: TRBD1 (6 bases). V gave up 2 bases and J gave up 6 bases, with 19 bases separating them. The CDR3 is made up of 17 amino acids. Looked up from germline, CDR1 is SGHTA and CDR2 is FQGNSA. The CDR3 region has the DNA TGTGCCAGCAGCTTATTTTTCCGCACAGGGACGTCCGGGGAGCTGTTTTTT. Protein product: CASSLFFRTGTSGELFF.